This TCR beta chain originates from a study of cytomegalovirus exposure and HLA in healthy donors. PCR primers comprised 60 Vbeta and 13 Jbeta primers. The data were produced by immunoSEQ multiplex PCR, yet TCRdb's version contains in-frame clones alone and is incomplete. This table holds around 65,000 clones. Source material: PBMCs. This TCR was recovered from a man between 25 and 39 years old in good health and CMV-seropositive.

CDR3: CASSSYKRGHNEQFF. The DNA for the CDR3 is TGTGCCAGCAGTTCATACAAAAGGGGGCACAATGAGCAGTTCTTC. The gene calls are TRBV6-5 and TRBJ2-1; TRBD1 matches 7 bases. There are 15 residues in the CDR3. Germline CDR1 MNHEY, CDR2 SVGAGI. V lost 4 bases, J lost 5 bases, and 8 bases stayed unmatched.